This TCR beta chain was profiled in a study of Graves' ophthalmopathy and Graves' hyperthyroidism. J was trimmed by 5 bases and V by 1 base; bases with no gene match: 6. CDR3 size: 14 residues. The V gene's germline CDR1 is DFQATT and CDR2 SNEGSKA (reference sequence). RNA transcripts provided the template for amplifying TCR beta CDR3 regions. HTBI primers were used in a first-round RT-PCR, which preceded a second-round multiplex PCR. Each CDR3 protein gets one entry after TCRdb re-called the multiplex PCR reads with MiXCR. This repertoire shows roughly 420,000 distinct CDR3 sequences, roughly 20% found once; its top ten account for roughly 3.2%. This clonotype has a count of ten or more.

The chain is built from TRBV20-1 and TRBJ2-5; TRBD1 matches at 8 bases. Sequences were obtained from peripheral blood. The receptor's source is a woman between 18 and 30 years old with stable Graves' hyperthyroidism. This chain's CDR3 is CSARAGQGWETQYF. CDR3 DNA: TGCAGTGCTAGAGCCGGACAGGGCTGGGAGACCCAGTACTTC.